One sample yielded the 20 T cell receptor beta chains listed below, sequenced in a study of blood T cell repertoires in COVID-19. Some clones are missing from TCRdb's copy, which holds only in-frame ones; the method was immunoSEQ multiplex PCR. The sample has approximately 50,000 clones; more than 80% are singletons. Source material: peripheral blood. These TCRs come from a man in his fifties or sixties with acute or convalescent COVID-19.

This clone was observed a handful of times. The CDR3 reads CASCQGQDTDTQYF. The CDR3 nucleotides are TGTGCCAGCTGCCAGGGACAGGACACAGATACGCAGTATTTT. V usage is TRBV28 and J usage is TRBJ2-3, with 8 bases fitting TRBD1. This CDR3 contains 14 residues. Per germline, CDR1 MDHEN and CDR2 SYDVKM. The J segment lost 2 bases and the V segment lost 8 bases, leaving 6 bases of the junction unmatched.

V gene TRBV7-3 combines with J gene TRBJ2-3; 7 nucleotides match TRBD1. Germline loops: CDR1 SGHTA, CDR2 FQGTGA. The V segment lost 2 bases and the J segment 2 bases; nucleotides outside the gene matches: 7. The CDR3 covers 16 residues. CDR3 coding DNA: TGTGCCAGCAGCTTACTAGGGGGCGCAAACACAGATACGCAGTATTTT. Protein: CASSLLGGANTDTQYF.

The chain carries TRBV28 and TRBJ1-3, with D uncertain. Germline V CDR1 and CDR2: MDHEN, SYDVKM. This CDR3 contains 16 residues. V lost 2 bases and J 4 bases, leaving 15 bases between the germline ends. The CDR3 spells CASSLPDSFGGNTIYF. DNA of the CDR3: TGTGCCAGCAGTTTACCTGACTCCTTCGGAGGAAACACCATATATTTT.

J is TRBJ2-1 and V is TRBV7-2; 12 nucleotides align to TRBD2. Germline V lookup: CDR1 SGHTA, CDR2 FQGNSA. The CDR3 runs to 15 residues. The ends lost 3 bases at V and 6 bases at J; junction bases unmatched: 3. The CDR3 DNA follows: TGTGCCAGCAGCTTGACTAGCGGGAGCATCAATGAGCAGTTCTTC. It yields the protein CASSLTSGSINEQFF.

The chain uses TRBV9 and TRBJ1-2, with D uncertain. Germline assignment: CDR1 SGDLS and CDR2 YYNGEE. Trimming pared 6 bases from V and 2 bases from J, leaving 17 bases between. This CDR3 spans 15 amino acids. For the CDR3, the DNA is TGTGCCAGCACCCGGCAATCGGGCGGGAACTATGGCTACACCTTC. This gives the protein CASTRQSGGNYGYTF.

The CDR3 region is CASSEPGLAGMDEQFF. CDR3 sequence (DNA): TGTGCCAGCAGTGAACCCGGACTAGCGGGAATGGATGAGCAGTTCTTC. The chain couples TRBV2 to TRBJ2-1, with 12 nucleotides matching TRBD2. CDR1 SNHLY and CDR2 FYNNEI come from the germline V gene. This CDR3 is 16 amino acids long. J gave up 8 bases and V 2 bases, and 7 bases lay outside the gene matches.

The chain is built from TRBV2 and TRBJ1-5; 8 positions agree with TRBD1. Germline assignment: CDR1 SNHLY and CDR2 FYNNEI. The CDR3 is 14 residues long. V shed 6 bases, J shed 7 bases, and the junction held 8 bases outside the gene matches. The CDR3 region has the DNA TGTGCCAGCAGGTTACAGGGGGTAGGCCAGCCCCAGCATTTT. Its protein product is CASRLQGVGQPQHF.

The V gene is TRBV7-9, the J gene TRBJ2-1; TRBD2 agrees at 7 bases. J lost 9 bases, V lost 5 bases, and 19 bases had no gene match. This CDR3 has 17 amino acids. Germline CDR1 and CDR2: SEHNR and FQNEAQ (reference sequence). CDR3 nucleotide sequence: TGTGCCAGCAGCCCACCGCCCCGACTAGCCCTAAACGGTGAGCAGTTCTTC. Its translation: CASSPPPRLALNGEQFF.

The V and J genes are TRBV27 and TRBJ1-6, with a possible D match to TRBD1 (5 bases). The CDR3 length is 15 residues. Germline values: CDR1 MNHEY, CDR2 SMNVEV (reference sequence). The V gene lost 0 bases and the J gene lost 8 bases, with 11 bases spanning the gap. This CDR3 is CASSLSARADSPLHF. The CDR3 DNA reads TGTGCCAGCAGTTTATCAGCCAGGGCGGATTCACCCCTCCACTTT.

The rearrangement links TRBV24-1 to TRBJ2-2, with 7 bases identical to TRBD2. The CDR3 consists of 15 residues. Germline V gene lookup returns CDR1 KGHDR and CDR2 SFDVKD. V lost 5 bases and J lost 3; bases outside the gene matches: 5. The CDR3 region is CATSVVGGDTGELFF. In nucleotides, the CDR3 is TGTGCCACCAGTGTTGTGGGGGGGGACACCGGGGAGCTGTTTTTT.

The chain combines TRBV5-1 with TRBJ2-5; 11 nucleotides match TRBD2. The V segment lost 2 bases and the J segment 0 bases; nucleotides outside the gene matches: 3. The CDR3 is 16 amino acids. Germline V CDR1 and CDR2: SGHRS, YFSETQ. The CDR3 DNA reads as TGCGCCAGCAGCTTCCTAGCGGGAGGAAACCAAGAGACCCAGTACTTC. Amino acid sequence: CASSFLAGGNQETQYF.

The rearrangement links TRBV3-1 (or the pseudogene TRBV3-2) to TRBJ2-2; D perhaps matches TRBD2 (5 bases). From germline, CDR1 is LGHDT and CDR2 YNNKEL (reference sequence). Trimming cost V 8 bases and J 8 bases, with 15 bases left between them. The CDR3 is made up of 13 amino acids. The CDR3: CASSPTRGGELFF. The CDR3 DNA reads TGTGCCAGCTCTCCCACCCGAGGGGGGGAGCTGTTTTTT.

This clone was seen only once. The genes are TRBV28 and TRBJ2-7; 7 bases agree with TRBD1. CDR3 length: 15 amino acids. V trimming: 4 bases; J trimming: 2 bases; junction bases outside the gene matches: 8. Germline assignment: CDR1 MDHEN and CDR2 SYDVKM. CDR3 in amino acids: CASSSGQPTPYEQYF. CDR3 nucleotide sequence: TGTGCCAGCAGTTCGGGACAGCCAACCCCCTACGAGCAGTACTTC.

This clone was found a few times. CDR3 residues: CASRGVTSGKSGELFF. The CDR3 DNA follows: TGCGCCAGCAGGGGGGTGACTAGCGGGAAGTCCGGGGAGCTGTTTTTT. V gene TRBV4-1 combines with J gene TRBJ2-2, with 11 bases fitting TRBD2. CDR3 length equals 16 residues. Germline CDR1 and CDR2: MGHRA and YSYEKL. The V segment lost 6 bases and the J segment 6 bases; nucleotides outside the gene matches: 9.

V usage is TRBV28 and J usage is TRBJ1-1, with TRBD1 matching 11 bases. Unmatched junction bases numbered 9, after V lost 5 bases and J lost 10 bases. The CDR3 totals 14 residues. CDR1 is MDHEN, CDR2 SYDVKM, per germline. The CDR3 loop reads CASSPPDRGRLAFF. The CDR3 DNA reads as TGTGCCAGCAGTCCACCGGACAGGGGGCGCTTAGCTTTCTTT. The full variable domain, with the rest looked up from reference TRBV28 and TRBJ1-1, is DVKVTQSSRYLVKRTGEKVFLECVQDMDHENMFWYRQDPGLGLRLIYFSYDVKMKEKGDIPEGYSVSREKKERFSLILESASTNQTSMYLCASSPPDRGRLAFFGQGTRLTVV.

The chain has TRBV5-1 and TRBJ2-1, with 11 bases lining up with TRBD2. Germline loops: CDR1 SGHRS, CDR2 YFSETQ. The junction had 3 bases not matched to a gene; V was cut back by 1 base and J by 0 bases. This CDR3 comprises 17 residues. The CDR3 spells CASSLMTSGTSYNEQFF. The CDR3 DNA reads TGCGCCAGCAGCTTGATGACTAGCGGGACCTCCTACAATGAGCAGTTCTTC.

The rearrangement joins TRBV4-1 to TRBJ1-2; possible D gene TRBD1, 5 bases. CDR3 size: 15 residues. Germline V gene sequence: CDR1 MGHRA, CDR2 YSYEKL. V was shortened by 0 bases and J by 1 base, with 9 bases between the two germline ends. In DNA form, the CDR3 reads TGCGCCAGCAGCCAAGACACCAGGGTTAACTATGGCTACACCTTC. It codes for CASSQDTRVNYGYTF.

The chain employs TRBV4-1 and TRBJ2-7; 12 bases map to TRBD1. J gave up 2 bases and V 3 bases, and 5 bases lay outside the gene matches. Per the germline V gene, CDR1 is MGHRA and CDR2 is YSYEKL. The CDR3 spans 16 residues. DNA of the CDR3: TGCGCCAGCAGCCAGGGACAGGGGGCCTCGCCCTACGAGCAGTACTTC. The encoded protein is CASSQGQGASPYEQYF.

The chain recombines TRBV7-9 with TRBJ2-7; TRBD2 might be the D (5 bases). The V gene lost 2 bases and the J gene lost 7 bases, with 15 bases spanning the gap. This CDR3 spans 14 amino acids. CDR1 is SEHNR and CDR2 is FQNEAQ in the germline V gene (reference sequence). For the CDR3, the DNA is TGTGCCAGCAGCTTAATGGACTCTAATGGGGAGCAGTACTTC. This gives the protein CASSLMDSNGEQYF.

The chain is built from TRBV21-1 and TRBJ1-5; the D call of TRBD1 is as the table states it, not checked on the DNA. TRBV21-1 is listed as a pseudogene. The CDR3 is 16 amino acids. The CDR3 nucleotides are TGTGCCAGCAGCCCTACAGGGTTGGGAAGCAATCAGCCCCAGCATTTT. It is translated as CASSPTGLGSNQPQHF.